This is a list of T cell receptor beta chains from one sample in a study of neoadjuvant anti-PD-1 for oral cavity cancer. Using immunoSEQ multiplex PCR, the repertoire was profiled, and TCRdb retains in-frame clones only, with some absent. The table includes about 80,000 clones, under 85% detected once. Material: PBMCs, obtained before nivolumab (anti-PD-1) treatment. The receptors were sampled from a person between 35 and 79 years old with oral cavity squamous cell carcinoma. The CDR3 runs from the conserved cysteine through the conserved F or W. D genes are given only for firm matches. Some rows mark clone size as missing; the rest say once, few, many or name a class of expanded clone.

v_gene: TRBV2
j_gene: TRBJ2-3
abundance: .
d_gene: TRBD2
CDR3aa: CASRPTRLAGVTDTQYF
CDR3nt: TGTGCCAGCAGACCGACGCGACTAGCGGGAGTCACAGATACGCAGTATTTT

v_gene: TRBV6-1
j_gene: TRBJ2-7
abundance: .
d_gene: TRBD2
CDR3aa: CASSASGTSGAYEQYF
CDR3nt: TGTGCCAGCAGTGCCTCGGGGACTAGCGGGGCCTACGAGCAGTACTTC

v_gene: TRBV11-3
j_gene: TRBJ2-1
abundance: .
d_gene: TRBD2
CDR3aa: CASSLGGTSGRNEQFF
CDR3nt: TGTGCCAGCAGCTTAGGTGGGACTAGCGGGAGAAATGAGCAGTTCTTC

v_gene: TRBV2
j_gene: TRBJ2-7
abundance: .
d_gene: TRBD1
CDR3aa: CASSENEVQGAYEQYF
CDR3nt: TGTGCCAGCAGTGAAAATGAGGTCCAGGGGGCCTACGAGCAGTACTTC

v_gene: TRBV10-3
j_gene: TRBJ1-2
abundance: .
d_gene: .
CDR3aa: CAIRELVRANYGYTF
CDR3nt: TGTGCCATCAGAGAATTAGTCAGGGCTAACTATGGCTACACCTTC

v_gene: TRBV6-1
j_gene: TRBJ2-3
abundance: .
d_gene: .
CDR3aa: CASSGLGSSTDTQYF
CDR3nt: TGTGCCAGCAGTGGTTTAGGGTCTAGCACAGATACGCAGTATTTT

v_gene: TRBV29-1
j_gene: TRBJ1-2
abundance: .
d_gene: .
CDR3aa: CSADGGYTF
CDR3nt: TGCAGCGCTGATGGTGGCTACACCTTC

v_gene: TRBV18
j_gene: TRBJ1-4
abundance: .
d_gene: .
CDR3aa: CASSSRQTDEKLFF
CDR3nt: TGTGCCAGCTCATCTAGACAGACTGATGAAAAACTGTTTTTT

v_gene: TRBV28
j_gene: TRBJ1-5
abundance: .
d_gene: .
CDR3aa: CASSSPRREIGQPQHF
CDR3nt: TGTGCCAGCAGTTCCCCGCGGAGGGAAATTGGTCAGCCCCAGCATTTT

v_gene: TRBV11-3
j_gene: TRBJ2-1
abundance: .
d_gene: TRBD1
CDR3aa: CASSLAGDRNEQFF
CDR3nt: TGTGCCAGCAGCTTAGCCGGGGACAGAAATGAGCAGTTCTTC

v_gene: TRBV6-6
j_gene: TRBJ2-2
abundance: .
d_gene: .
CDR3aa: CASSYSMAGELFF
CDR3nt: TGTGCCAGCAGTTACTCGATGGCCGGGGAGCTGTTTTTT

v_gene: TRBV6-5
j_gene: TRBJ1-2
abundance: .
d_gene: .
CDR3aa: CASSYAQPNPNYGYTF
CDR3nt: TGTGCCAGCAGTTACGCACAGCCCAACCCCAACTATGGCTACACCTTC

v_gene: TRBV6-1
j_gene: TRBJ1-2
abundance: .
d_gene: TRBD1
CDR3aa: CASSGTGTGINYGYTF
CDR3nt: TGTGCCAGCAGTGGTACCGGGACAGGAATTAACTATGGCTACACCTTC

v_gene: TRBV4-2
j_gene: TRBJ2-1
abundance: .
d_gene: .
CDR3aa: CASSPPSLPDEQFF
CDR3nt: TGTGCCAGCAGCCCCCCTTCCCTTCCGGATGAGCAGTTCTTC

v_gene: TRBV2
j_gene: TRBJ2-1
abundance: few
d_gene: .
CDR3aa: CASSERGGGPYNEQFF
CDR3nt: TGTGCCAGCAGTGAAAGGGGAGGGGGACCTTACAATGAGCAGTTCTTC